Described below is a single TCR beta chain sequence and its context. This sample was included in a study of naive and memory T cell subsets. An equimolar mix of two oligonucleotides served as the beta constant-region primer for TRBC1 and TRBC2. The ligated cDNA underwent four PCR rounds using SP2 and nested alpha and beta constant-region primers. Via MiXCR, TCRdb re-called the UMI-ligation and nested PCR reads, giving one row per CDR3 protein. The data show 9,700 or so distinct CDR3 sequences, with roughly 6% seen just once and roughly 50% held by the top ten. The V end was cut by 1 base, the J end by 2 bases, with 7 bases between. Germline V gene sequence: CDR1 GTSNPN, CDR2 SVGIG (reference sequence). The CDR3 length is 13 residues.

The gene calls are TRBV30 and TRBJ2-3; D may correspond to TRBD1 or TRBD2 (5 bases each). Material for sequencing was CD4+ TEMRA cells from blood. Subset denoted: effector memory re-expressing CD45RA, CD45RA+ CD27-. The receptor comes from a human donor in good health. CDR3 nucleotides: TGTGCCTGGAGTGGGGGGTACACAGATACGCAGTATTTT. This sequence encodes CAWSGGYTDTQYF.